This T cell receptor beta chain was found in a study of blood T cells in healthy people across ages. Study-wide results and caveats: The fall in TCR beta diversity per million T cells was roughly linear with age.

Only a few counts were recorded for this clonotype. Antigen unknown. Total RNA amounts of at least 5 micrograms were extracted per sample. The use of a sample-barcoded 5' primer and a J-beta primer mix characterized a second PCR of about 6 to 11 cycles. A single record per CDR3 protein comes from TCRdb applying MiXCR to the 5' RACE reads. The repertoire has 650,000 to 800,000 distinct CDR3 sequences, around two fifths of them found once; the top ten carry under 20%. CDR1 and CDR2 from the germline V gene are ENHRY and SYGVKD. The CDR3 is 15 amino acids. V was pared by 5 bases and J by 0 bases, with 14 bases between.

This receptor was taken from a man in his sixties in good health. Sequencing input: blood. The rearrangement joins TRBV10-3 to TRBJ2-7; a possible D gene is TRBD2 (6 bases). CDR3 loop: CAISNRDSLSYEQYF. The CDR3 nucleotides are TGTGCCATCAGTAACCGGGACTCACTCTCCTACGAGCAGTACTTC.